This T cell receptor beta chain appears in the sequencing data of a study of control samples from healthy donors and cancer patients. The V segment lost 0 bases and the J segment 9 bases; nucleotides outside the gene matches: 6. CDR3 size: 14 residues. Germline CDR1 KGHSH, CDR2 LQKENI. Clones were read by immunoSEQ multiplex PCR, and TCRdb kept only the in-frame ones, dropping some. This table holds about 38,000 clones, approximately 82% found once. The sequence derives from a woman aged 55-75 years with lung cancer. The chain combines TRBV18 with TRBJ1-2; 8 bases match TRBD1. The sample taken for sequencing was PBMCs. CDR3 loop: CASSPPAGGERYTF. CDR3 DNA: TGTGCCAGCTCACCACCCGCAGGGGGCGAGCGCTACACCTTC.